A single sample gave rise to the 4 T cell receptor beta chains below, sequenced in a study of control samples from healthy donors and cancer patients. The repertoire was sequenced with immunoSEQ multiplex PCR; TCRdb's copy has only in-frame clones and lacks some. In the table there are 75,000 to 90,000 clones, about 85% of which are singletons. The material sequenced was blood. The receptors were gathered from a woman aged 40 to 50 in good health.

This chain connects TRBV5-4 to TRBJ2-1, with 7 nucleotides matching TRBD2. The V gene end was trimmed by 2 bases and the J gene end by 7 bases; junction bases not matched to a gene: 3. The V gene's germline CDR1 is SGHNT and CDR2 YYREEE (reference sequence). This CDR3 has 13 residues. Here the CDR3 DNA reads TGTGCCAGCAGCTTACGGGGGGAAAATGAGCAGTTCTTC. Translating it yields CASSLRGENEQFF.

The chain joins TRBV10-1 to TRBJ1-2; D gene unclear. The length of the CDR3 is 14 residues. Germline CDR1 and CDR2: WNHNN and SYGVQD (reference sequence). Trimming shortened V by 7 bases and J by 2 bases, and 14 bases separated the two germline ends. CDR3 nucleotides: TGCGCCAGCAACTTCGGAAGCTCCAACTATGGCTACACCTTC. This encodes CASNFGSSNYGYTF.

The J gene is TRBJ2-3, the V gene TRBV9; D ambiguous. The CDR3 length is 13 residues. With 4 bases removed from V and 0 bases from J, the gap between germline ends came to 6 bases. Germline CDR1 and CDR2: SGDLS and YYNGEE. The CDR3, as DNA: TGTGCCAGCAGCCCTCTTAGCACAGATACGCAGTATTTT. Encoded protein: CASSPLSTDTQYF.

This clone was counted a single time. V gene TRBV7-8 combines with J gene TRBJ1-1; D is ambiguous. The V gene's germline CDR1 is SGHVS and CDR2 FQNEAQ. V lost 2 bases to trimming and J lost 11 bases, with 18 bases between them. The CDR3 sequence is 14 residues long. The CDR3 here is CASSLNQVPIKAFF. CDR3 in DNA: TGTGCCAGCAGCTTAAATCAGGTTCCAATCAAGGCTTTCTTT.